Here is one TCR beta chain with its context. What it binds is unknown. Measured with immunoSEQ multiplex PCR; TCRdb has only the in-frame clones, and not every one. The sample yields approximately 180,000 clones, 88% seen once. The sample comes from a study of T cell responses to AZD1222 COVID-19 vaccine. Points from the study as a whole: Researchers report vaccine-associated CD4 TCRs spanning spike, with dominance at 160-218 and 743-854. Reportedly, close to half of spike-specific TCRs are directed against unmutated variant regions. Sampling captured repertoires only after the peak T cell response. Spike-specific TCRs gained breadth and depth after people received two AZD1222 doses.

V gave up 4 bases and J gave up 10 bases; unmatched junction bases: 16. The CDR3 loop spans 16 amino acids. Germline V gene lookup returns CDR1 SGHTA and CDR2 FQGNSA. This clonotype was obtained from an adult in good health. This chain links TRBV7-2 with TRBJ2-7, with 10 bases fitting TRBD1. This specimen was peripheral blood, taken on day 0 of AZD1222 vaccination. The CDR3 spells CASSSRNDRGLLSQYF. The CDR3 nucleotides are TGTGCCAGCAGCTCTAGAAATGACAGGGGGCTTTTGAGCCAGTACTTC.